This is a list of T cell receptor beta chains from one sample in a study of T cells after yellow fever vaccination. MiXCR was run by TCRdb on the 5' RACE reads, yielding one entry per CDR3 protein. The table lists roughly 350,000 distinct CDR3 sequences, about 4% of them singletons. The specimen comprised PBMCs, sampled 5 days after the yellow fever booster vaccination. The receptors come from a man between 18 and 29 years old who received the YFV17D yellow fever vaccine. CDR3s include the opening cysteine and the closing phenylalanine or tryptophan. The D gene is left open where the match is weak. Some rows mark clone size as missing; the rest say once, few, many or name a class of expanded clone.

TRBJ1-1	.	.	TRBV12-3/TRBV12-4	TGTGCCAGCAGCCAGCCACCCTTAAGCATGAACACTGAAGCTTTCTTT	CASSQPPLSMNTEAFF
TRBJ1-2	.	.	TRBV15	TGTGCCACCAGCAGAGATGAGGGGACGAGGACCTTC	CATSRDEGTRTF
TRBJ2-1	.	many	TRBV12-3/TRBV12-4	TGTGCCAGCAGCTCGGTAGGGACTGTCAATGAGCAGTTCTTC	CASSSVGTVNEQFF
TRBJ1-6	.	many	TRBV20-1	TGCAGTGCTACCGGGGAGAACTCACCCCTCCACTTT	CSATGENSPLHF
TRBJ2-5	TRBD1	.	TRBV24-1	TGTGCCACCAGTGGGACAGGGGGCCTGGAGACCCAGTACTTC	CATSGTGGLETQYF
TRBJ2-2	.	few	TRBV4-1	TGCGCCAGCAGCCAAGTACGCGGCCCGAACACCGGGGAGCTGTTTTTT	CASSQVRGPNTGELFF
TRBJ1-5	TRBD1	few	TRBV10-3	TGTGCCATCGCTCCACAGGGGAATGACGATCAGCCCCAGCATTTT	CAIAPQGNDDQPQHF
TRBJ1-2	.	.	TRBV19	TGTGCCAGTAGTCCCTCGTTGAACTATGGCTACACCTTC	CASSPSLNYGYTF
TRBJ2-1	.	.	TRBV19	TGTGCCAGTAGTTACGGGACTTACAATGAGCAGTTCTTC	CASSYGTYNEQFF
TRBJ2-7	TRBD1	few	TRBV6-1	TGTGCCAGCAGTCGATCAAGACAGGGTCGCAACGAGCAGTACTTC	CASSRSRQGRNEQYF
TRBJ1-3	.	.	TRBV5-5	TGTGCCAGCAGCTCCGCTGCAGGGGCTAACTCTGGAAACACCATATATTTT	CASSSAAGANSGNTIYF
TRBJ2-3	TRBD2	few	TRBV7-3	TGTGCCAGCAGCTTACTAGCGGGGGTGGCAGATACGCAGTATTTT	CASSLLAGVADTQYF
TRBJ2-3	.	.	TRBV12-3/TRBV12-4	TGTGCCAGCAGTTCTCACAGGACAATCAGCACAGATACGCAGTATTTT	CASSSHRTISTDTQYF
TRBJ1-3	.	many	TRBV7-6	TGTGCCAGCAGCTTACGTGGCTCTGGAAACACCATATATTTT	CASSLRGSGNTIYF
TRBJ2-1	TRBD1	.	TRBV5-1	TGCGCCAGCAACCACCAGGGGGCAACCTACAATGAGCAGTTCTTC	CASNHQGATYNEQFF
TRBJ2-3	.	.	TRBV4-1	TGCGCCAGCAGCCAACCCGGCCGTCTCACAGATACGCAGTATTTT	CASSQPGRLTDTQYF
TRBJ2-2	.	few	TRBV3-1	TGTGCCAGCGGCCTTGGCAGAAACACCGGGGAGCTGTTTTTT	CASGLGRNTGELFF
TRBJ1-1	.	.	TRBV24-1	TGTGCCACCAGGGGCACCGGGGGGAACACTGAAGCTTTCTTT	CATRGTGGNTEAFF
TRBJ2-2	.	many	TRBV4-3	TGCGCCAGCAGCCAAGAATCTAGGTGGAAAAACACCGGGGAGCTGTTTTTT	CASSQESRWKNTGELFF
TRBJ2-5	.	few	TRBV7-9	TGTGCCAGCAGCCCCCTGGGGGCGGCGAGGGAGACCCAGTACTTC	CASSPLGAARETQYF
TRBJ2-5	.	.	TRBV12-5	TGTGCTAGTGGTCCCAATTCCGGCGGGTTGGAGACCCAGTACTTC	CASGPNSGGLETQYF
TRBJ1-3	.	.	TRBV30	TGTGCCTGGAGTTTACAGGGAACTGCTGGAAACACCATATATTTT	CAWSLQGTAGNTIYF
TRBJ2-5	.	many	TRBV14	TGTGCCAGCAGCCAAGATTGGGGACCGCAGTACTTC	CASSQDWGPQYF
TRBJ2-5	TRBD1	few	TRBV20-1	TGCAGTGCTAGAGGGAGGACAGGACGTGAAGAGACCCAGTACTTC	CSARGRTGREETQYF
TRBJ2-1	.	.	TRBV6-5	TGTGCCAGCAGTTCCGCCCACAGGAGCTCCTACAATGAGCAGTTCTTC	CASSSAHRSSYNEQFF
TRBJ2-5	.	many	TRBV5-1	TGCGCCAGCAGCGTGTCCCAGGGGCGGCAAGAGACCCAGTACTTC	CASSVSQGRQETQYF
TRBJ2-2	.	many	TRBV6-5	TGTGCCAGCAGTTTCGGAACCCGACAAACCGGGGAGCTGTTTTTT	CASSFGTRQTGELFF
TRBJ1-2	.	.	TRBV18	TGTGCCAGCTCACCGGGACTCGGAGTTCTATCCGGCTACACCTTC	CASSPGLGVLSGYTF
TRBJ2-1	.	many	TRBV12-3/TRBV12-4	TGTGCCAGCAGTTTCGACACCTACAATGAGCAGTTCTTC	CASSFDTYNEQFF
TRBJ1-2	.	few	TRBV4-1	TGCGCCAGCAGCCAAGGTCTCTATGGCTACACCTTC	CASSQGLYGYTF
TRBJ1-2	TRBD1	few	TRBV5-6	TGTGCCAGCAGCTTGAAGGGACAGACCTATGGCTACACCTTC	CASSLKGQTYGYTF
TRBJ2-6	TRBD1	few	TRBV29-1	TGCAGCGCGACCTCGGGACAGGGCGTTGGGGCCAACGTCCTGACTTTC	CSATSGQGVGANVLTF
TRBJ1-5	.	.	TRBV12-3/TRBV12-4	TGTGCCAGCAGTTTCGGAATTAGCAATCAGCCCCAGCATTTT	CASSFGISNQPQHF
TRBJ2-7	TRBD1	.	TRBV7-8	TGTGCCAGCAGGACACGGACAGGGTCCGAGCAGTACTTC	CASRTRTGSEQYF
TRBJ2-2	.	few	TRBV11-2	TGTGCCAGCAGCTTAGTCGGGGCGCTGGGTTCCGGGGAGCTGTTTTTT	CASSLVGALGSGELFF
TRBJ2-3	.	many	TRBV9	TGTGCCAGCAGCCCACACTCAGGGGGGATATTCACCACAGATACGCAGTATTTT	CASSPHSGGIFTTDTQYF
TRBJ2-3	.	few	TRBV5-5	TGTGCCAGCAGCTTGTACGACAGCAGCACAGATACGCAGTATTTT	CASSLYDSSTDTQYF
TRBJ2-3	TRBD1	many	TRBV20-1	TGCAGTGCTAGCGAACCCGACAGGGGCGCAGATACGCAGTATTTT	CSASEPDRGADTQYF
TRBJ1-1	.	few	TRBV7-2	TGTGCCAGCAGCTTTTACAGCTTGAACACTGAAGCTTTCTTT	CASSFYSLNTEAFF
TRBJ1-5	.	few	TRBV4-1	TGCGCCAGCAGCCCCCCGAGCCTAAATCAGCCCCAGCATTTT	CASSPPSLNQPQHF
TRBJ2-1	TRBD2	.	TRBV27	TGTGCCAGCAGTACTAGGGTAGGGAGGGCAAAAAATGAGCAGTTCTTC	CASSTRVGRAKNEQFF
TRBJ1-6	.	few	TRBV4-3	TGCGCCAGCAGCCAAGGACACGAGTGGCTTTCACCCCTCCACTTT	CASSQGHEWLSPLHF
TRBJ2-3	.	.	TRBV4-3	TGCGCCAGCAGCCAAGAGGATGGGGCAGATACGCAGTATTTT	CASSQEDGADTQYF